This entry lists 19 T cell receptor beta chains sequenced from one sample in a study of blood T cell repertoires in COVID-19. Some clones are missing from TCRdb's copy, which holds only in-frame ones; the method was immunoSEQ multiplex PCR. Seen here are about 170,000 clones, 86% observed once, and the top ten hold 6% to 7.5%. Specimen: peripheral blood. The source is a woman older than 75 in a cohort sampled during active or convalescent COVID-19.

The V and J genes are TRBV3-1 (or the pseudogene TRBV3-2) and TRBJ1-3; 8 positions match TRBD1. The ends lost 1 base at V and 4 bases at J; junction bases unmatched: 3. CDR1 and CDR2 from the germline V gene are LGHDT and YNNKEL (reference sequence). The CDR3 has 15 amino acids. CDR3 protein: CASSQVGDRGNTIYF. CDR3 in DNA: TGTGCCAGCAGCCAAGTGGGGGACAGGGGAAACACCATATATTTT.

This clone came up a few times. V is TRBV30 and J is TRBJ1-1; D possibly corresponds to TRBD1 (5 bases). The CDR3 runs to 13 residues. V lost 3 bases, J lost 4 bases, and 12 bases lay in between. The V gene's germline CDR1 is GTSNPN and CDR2 SVGIG (reference sequence). In DNA, the CDR3 is TGTGCCTGGAGCGCAGGGTCGGGCACTGAAGCTTTCTTT. It codes for CAWSAGSGTEAFF.

In this sample, this clone turned up once. This rearrangement joins TRBV7-8 to TRBJ2-5; possible D gene TRBD2, 6 bases. There are 13 residues in the CDR3. Trimming left V 3 bases short and J 4 bases short, with 9 bases between. Germline V CDR1 and CDR2: SGHVS, FQNEAQ. The CDR3 spells CASSLTRSETQYF. DNA of the CDR3: TGTGCCAGCAGCTTGACTAGATCAGAGACCCAGTACTTC.

V and J are TRBV6-5 and TRBJ1-3; perhaps TRBD1 as D (6 bases). Germline loops: CDR1 MNHEY, CDR2 SVGAGI. The CDR3 loop spans 14 amino acids. Trimming pared 5 bases from V and 4 bases from J, leaving 12 bases between. CDR3 DNA: TGTGCCAGCAGTACCGGGACAACCGGAAACACCATATATTTT. Translating gives CASSTGTTGNTIYF.

This clone was seen just once. The CDR3 spells CASSLGPQGDGYGYTF. The CDR3 nucleotides are TGCGCCAGCAGTCTCGGGCCTCAGGGGGATGGGTATGGCTACACCTTC. This chain connects TRBV5-1 to TRBJ1-2; the match to TRBD1 covers 7 bases. V trimming: 5 bases; J trimming: 5 bases; junction bases outside the gene matches: 15. This CDR3 region has 16 residues. In germline, CDR1 is SGHRS, CDR2 YFSETQ.

The chain carries TRBV10-1 and TRBJ2-2; D is uncertain. V lost 3 bases to trimming and J lost 5 bases, with 10 bases between them. Germline V gene data show CDR1 as WNHNN and CDR2 as SYGVQD (reference sequence). CDR3 size: 14 residues. CDR3 nucleotide sequence: TGCGCCAGCAGTGACTTCCGAGTGACCGGGGAGCTGTTTTTT. This codes for CASSDFRVTGELFF.

This clone was recorded at least ten times. The rearrangement uses TRBV7-9 and TRBJ2-3; a possible D gene is TRBD1 (6 bases). The CDR3 has 15 amino acids. The germline V gene has CDR1 SEHNR and CDR2 FQNEAQ (reference sequence). Trimming cost V 7 bases and J 6 bases, with 20 bases left between them. The DNA for the CDR3 is TGTGCCAGCATTCTGGGACACCTGGGTGTGGATACGCAGTATTTT. Its translation: CASILGHLGVDTQYF. Full variable domain (outside the CDR3, taken from reference TRBV7-9 and TRBJ2-3): DTGVSQNPRHKITKRGQNVTFRCDPISEHNRLYWYRQTLGQGPEFLTYFQNEAQLEKSRLLSDRFSAERPKGSFSTLEIQRTEQGDSAMYLCASILGHLGVDTQYFGPGTRLTVL.

This clone was found once. The chain carries TRBV28 and TRBJ1-6, with D possibly matching TRBD1 (5 bases). V was cut by 8 bases and J by 5 bases, with 13 bases left in between. The CDR3 length is 14 residues. CDR1 and CDR2 (germline): MDHEN, SYDVKM. Here the CDR3 reads CASSWGGDNSPLHF. The CDR3 DNA is TGTGCCAGCTCCTGGGGGGGGGATAATTCACCCCTCCACTTT.

This clone was counted a single time. The chain couples TRBV7-8 to TRBJ2-5; D is undetermined. The CDR3 loop spans 14 amino acids. CDR1 and CDR2 from the germline V gene are SGHVS and FQNEAQ. Trimming removed 5 bases from V and 2 bases from J, with 12 bases in between. CDR3 DNA sequence: TGTGCCAGCAGCCCCCCTTCCGAGCAAGAGACCCAGTACTTC. Protein product: CASSPPSEQETQYF.

The chain combines TRBV20-1 with TRBJ2-1; 7 bases map to TRBD2. This CDR3 comprises 16 residues. Germline CDR1 is DFQATT and CDR2 is SNEGSKA (reference sequence). V was clipped by 3 bases and J by 0 bases; unmatched bases: 8. The CDR3 spells CSASVTSSSSYNEQFF. As DNA, the CDR3 is TGCAGTGCTAGTGTGACTAGCTCAAGCTCCTACAATGAGCAGTTCTTC.

This rearrangement joins TRBV27 to TRBJ1-4; D remains unclear. Germline V gene sequence: CDR1 MNHEY, CDR2 SMNVEV (reference sequence). This CDR3 contains 17 residues. Trimming took 9 bases from V and 4 from J, leaving 24 bases between them. CDR3 loop: CASTQRQAGGYNEKLFF. CDR3 sequence (DNA): TGTGCCAGTACACAAAGGCAGGCGGGAGGGTATAATGAAAAACTGTTTTTT.

The chain combines TRBV18 with TRBJ2-5; the D is unclear. In germline, CDR1 is KGHSH, CDR2 LQKENI. CDR3 length: 13 amino acids. V lost 3 bases, J lost 2 bases, and 7 bases lay in between. CDR3 region: CASSPQTQETQYF. The DNA of the CDR3 is TGTGCCAGCTCACCCCAGACTCAAGAGACCCAGTACTTC.

V usage is TRBV6-2 or TRBV6-3 and J usage is TRBJ1-2; D not resolved. V lost 5 bases, J lost 4 bases, and 14 bases lay in between. The CDR3 is made up of 14 amino acids. Germline CDR1 reads MNHEY; CDR2 reads SVGEGT. The CDR3 region has the DNA TGTGCCAGCAGTCCCCGTGGAGGGCTCTATGGCTACACCTTC. Protein sequence: CASSPRGGLYGYTF.

This sequence joins TRBV9 and TRBJ1-6; 9 bases are shared with TRBD1. CDR3 size: 14 residues. The V segment lost 4 bases and the J segment 7 bases; nucleotides outside the gene matches: 3. From germline, CDR1 is SGDLS and CDR2 YYNGEE. The chain's CDR3 is CASSTGQGNSPLHF. As DNA, the CDR3 is TGTGCCAGCAGCACGGGACAGGGAAATTCACCCCTCCACTTT.

This chain uses TRBV5-1 with TRBJ1-2; no reliable D call. Per the germline V gene, CDR1 is SGHRS and CDR2 is YFSETQ. The V end lost 0 bases, the J end lost 1 base, and 4 bases lay between the germline ends. The CDR3 totals 13 residues. The CDR3 protein is CASSLDSNYGYTF. CDR3 coding DNA: TGCGCCAGCAGCTTGGACAGTAACTATGGCTACACCTTC.

V gene TRBV9 combines with J gene TRBJ1-2; no firm D call. The germline CDR1 and CDR2 sequences are SGDLS and YYNGEE. The CDR3 sequence is 15 residues long. Trimming shortened V by 6 bases and J by 8 bases, and 23 bases separated the two germline ends. This chain's CDR3 is CASTRDREGLGGYTF. DNA for the CDR3: TGTGCCAGCACCCGAGATAGGGAGGGTCTGGGCGGCTACACCTTC. The full variable domain, in which reference TRBV9 and TRBJ1-2 provide the parts outside the CDR3, is DSGVTQTPKHLITATGQRVTLRCSPRSGDLSVYWYQQSLDQGLQFLIQYYNGEERAKGNILERFSAQQFPDLHSELNLSSLELGDSALYFCASTRDREGLGGYTFGSGTRLTVV.

This clone was detected only once. The V call is TRBV2, the J call TRBJ2-5; the match to TRBD2 covers 12 bases. V was pared by 5 bases and J by 2 bases, with 3 bases of the junction left unmatched. This CDR3 has 15 residues. Germline values: CDR1 SNHLY, CDR2 FYNNEI. The CDR3 DNA is TGTGCCAGCAGTTATGGACTAGCGGGACAAGAGACCCAGTACTTC. Translated: CASSYGLAGQETQYF.

The CDR3, as DNA: TGTGCCAGCAGTTTCCCGCTCTACCGTAGCAATCAGCCCCAGCATTTT. Encoded protein: CASSFPLYRSNQPQHF. The V call is TRBV28, the J call TRBJ1-5; D remains ambiguous. Germline V gene data show CDR1 as MDHEN and CDR2 as SYDVKM. The CDR3 has 16 residues. Trimming took off 3 bases at V and 0 bases at J, with 12 bases between the two ends.

The chain employs TRBV9 and TRBJ2-7; 7 bases fit TRBD2. CDR1 and CDR2 (germline): SGDLS, YYNGEE. The CDR3 has 14 residues. The J segment lost 7 bases and the V segment lost 2 bases, leaving 9 bases of the junction unmatched. The CDR3 here is CASSVGGTQWEQYF. In DNA form, the CDR3 reads TGTGCCAGCAGCGTGGGGGGGACCCAATGGGAGCAGTACTTC.